This is a list of T cell receptor beta chains from one sample in a study of blood T cell repertoires in COVID-19. This table comes from immunoSEQ multiplex PCR, and its TCRdb copy is limited to in-frame clones, with some not included. The sample holds hundreds of thousands of clones, about 88% seen once. The sample consisted of PBMCs or T cells enriched from blood (not recorded which). The source of these receptors is a woman aged 60-75 years in a cohort exposed to, infected with or recovered from COVID-19 (not recorded which). CDR3s include the opening cysteine and the closing phenylalanine or tryptophan. Clone size is stated in some rows and not others, as once, few, many or a class when expanded.

>few|TRBV2|TRBJ2-5
CASSRRTGRGETQYF
>.|TRBV29-1|TRBJ2-1
CSVVEGIYNEQFF
>.|TRBV4-2|TRBJ2-7
CASSQEAAGGPYEQYF
>.|TRBV6-5|TRBJ1-3
CASRGRGTSGNTIYF
>once|TRBV3-1/TRBV3-2|TRBJ1-5
CASSWTGNQPQHF
>.|TRBV5-1|TRBJ2-3
CASSPRTSGTSDTQYF
>once|TRBV5-4|TRBJ2-5
CASSLEASGETQYF
>.|TRBV6-5|TRBJ1-1
CASTLDRGNTEAFF
>.|TRBV5-4|TRBJ1-5
CASSATGTGLPNSNQPQHF
>.|TRBV6-5|TRBJ2-6
CAGRGTSGANVLTF
>.|TRBV4-2|TRBJ2-3
CASSQGGTSYTQYF
>.|TRBV18|TRBJ2-7
CASSDPTSGFDEQYF
>.|TRBV6-5|TRBJ2-7
CASSNRQGGSYEQYF
>.|TRBV5-4|TRBJ2-5
CASSPWTGTAETQYF
>.|TRBV7-8|TRBJ1-1
CASSLVRGGLPEAFF
>.|TRBV5-1|TRBJ2-7
CASSVEPGQGYEQYF
>.|TRBV5-1|TRBJ2-1
CASSLLALNDEQFF
>.|TRBV7-9|TRBJ2-1
CASPFGAGGSSYNEQFF
>few|TRBV19|TRBJ2-3
CASSWLVRSF
>.|TRBV11-2|TRBJ2-5
CASSSSILAGEETQYF
>.|TRBV7-2|TRBJ1-1
CASTPGTGSWPEAFF
>.|TRBV5-1|TRBJ1-6
CASSLEPGGNSPLHF
>.|TRBV18|TRBJ1-4
CASSPRGLANEKLFF
>.|TRBV7-6|TRBJ1-3
CASSPRQGEVNTIYF
>once|TRBV6-5|TRBJ2-1
CASRTGTSGFQFF
>.|TRBV11-3|TRBJ2-3
CASSLGQTTDTQYF
>.|TRBV6-6|TRBJ1-1
CASRSLGDTEAFF
>.|TRBV27|TRBJ2-3
CASSPGLDTDTQYF
>.|TRBV7-2|TRBJ2-1
CASSLGLADEQFF
>.|TRBV3-1/TRBV3-2|TRBJ2-3
CASSGTSGSMDTQYF
>.|TRBV27|TRBJ2-3
CASSPLGGLNTDTQYF
>once|TRBV3-1/TRBV3-2|TRBJ1-3
CASSQEGEVLSGNTIYF
>few|TRBV27|TRBJ2-2
CASSWVPTKGTGELFF
>.|TRBV6-5|TRBJ2-1
CASKTSGTSNEQFF
>.|TRBV7-8|TRBJ2-1
CASRRETGIGYNEQFF
>.|TRBV4-2|TRBJ2-5
CASSYRRFQETQYF
>.|TRBV5-1|TRBJ2-3
CASSFSPGTDTQYF
>.|TRBV19|TRBJ2-4
CASSMPGGNIQYF
>few|TRBV25-1|TRBJ2-7
CASSEWQGANEQYF
>.|TRBV11-3|TRBJ1-3
CASSPPNRSLASGNTIYF
>.|TRBV27|TRBJ2-7
CASSFKLAPYEQYF
>.|TRBV10-3|TRBJ2-1
CATQGRDEQFF
>once|TRBV7-9|TRBJ2-5
CASSLRLGTSGRNQETQYF
>.|TRBV28|TRBJ1-5
CASSFRDRNNQPQHF
>once|TRBV27|TRBJ2-1
CASSLSRGTESYNEQFF